This TCR beta chain is from a study of Graves' ophthalmopathy and Graves' hyperthyroidism. The wider study: No progression to ophthalmopathy over 18 months defined stable hyperthyroidism.

Study-wide results and limits: In blood, most expanded thyroid clonotypes above 0.001 frequency were also detected.

Transcripts of RNA were the source for amplifying TCR beta CDR3 regions. The first-round RT-PCR employed HTBI primers together with the Qiagen OneStep RT-PCR kit. A multiplex PCR was then performed as the second round. TCRdb independently ran MiXCR on the multiplex PCR reads; one entry per CDR3 protein. The data hold over a million distinct CDR3 sequences, with roughly 35% observed a single time. Symptoms, serum thyroxine and TRAb, thyroid ultrasound, and orbital computed tomography formed the diagnostic basis. This clonotype was seen repeatedly, ten times or more. The target antigen is unknown. The receptor's source is an adult man with Graves' hyperthyroidism. The sequencing input was peripheral blood or thyroid tissue (not recorded which).

The CDR3 DNA is TGCAGTGCTACCGCGGGACAGGGAGTCGCGACCCAGTACTTC. Translated: CSATAGQGVATQYF. J is TRBJ2-5 and V is TRBV20-1; TRBD1 aligns across 9 bases. V shed 4 bases, J shed 7 bases, and the junction held 10 bases outside the gene matches. This CDR3 has 14 amino acids. Germline CDR1 reads DFQATT; CDR2 reads SNEGSKA (reference sequence).